This paragraph covers one T cell receptor (beta chain) sequence. Its target is not known. Profiling relied on immunoSEQ multiplex PCR, and the TCRdb table lists in-frame clones only, not all of them. The data hold about 97,000 clones, with about 89% observed a single time. The germline V gene has CDR1 MDHEN and CDR2 SYDVKM. V was pared by 11 bases and J by 1 base, with 12 bases between. This CDR3 has 12 amino acids. The data are from a study of T cell responses to AZD1222 COVID-19 vaccine. Study-level findings and limits: Clonal diversity may have been underestimated, and the donors were mostly white British, with more females than males. Compared with day 0, the breadth and depth of the Spike-specific TCR repertoire rose significantly after two doses of AZD1222. Spike was spanned by vaccine-associated CD4 TCRs, which were dominant at 160-218 and 743-854.

V gene TRBV28 combines with J gene TRBJ2-7, with unresolved D. The receptor comes from an adult in good health. The sample consisted of peripheral blood, taken on day 0 of AZD1222 vaccination. The CDR3 coding sequence is TGTGCCGCAGTGGGCGGTTCCTACGAGCAGTACTTC. This gives the protein CAAVGGSYEQYF.